The 28 T cell receptor beta chains below were found in one sample sequenced in a study of blood T cell repertoires in COVID-19. The repertoire was sequenced with immunoSEQ multiplex PCR; TCRdb's copy has only in-frame clones and lacks some. The profile covers 250,000 to 400,000 clones, with 85% to 90% appearing a single time and 2.5% to 3.5% taken by the ten largest. Sequences were obtained from peripheral blood. These receptors were taken from a woman in her thirties with COVID-19, enrolled during active disease.

Only a few counts were recorded for this clone. V gene TRBV6-6 combines with J gene TRBJ1-1, with 8 bases matching TRBD1. The CDR3 has 13 amino acids. Germline V CDR1 and CDR2: MNHNY, SVGAGI (reference sequence). The junction had 6 bases not matched to a gene; V was cut back by 5 bases and J by 7 bases. The CDR3 sequence is CASSTGQGFEAFF. The CDR3 DNA sequence: TGTGCCAGCAGTACCGGACAGGGATTTGAAGCTTTCTTT.

This rearrangement joins TRBV7-3 to TRBJ2-7; TRBD1 agrees at 7 bases. CDR1 and CDR2 from the germline V gene are SGHTA and FQGTGA. This CDR3 region has 15 residues. V dropped 2 bases and J dropped 2; count of bases not matched to a gene: 6. This CDR3 reads CASSLVQGTPYEQYF. Here the CDR3 DNA reads TGTGCCAGCAGCTTAGTACAGGGGACCCCCTACGAGCAGTACTTC.

This chain joins TRBV6-5 and TRBJ1-1, with 8 bases aligning to TRBD1. V trimming: 5 bases; J trimming: 8 bases; junction bases outside the gene matches: 4. CDR3 length: 12 residues. Germline CDR1 reads MNHEY; CDR2 reads SVGAGI. The CDR3 region has the DNA TGTGCCAGCAGTAGGACAGGGAGGGAAGCTTTCTTT. Its protein product is CASSRTGREAFF.

The chain combines TRBV2 with TRBJ2-2; TRBD1 matches at 8 bases. The junction had 8 bases not matched to a gene; V was cut back by 4 bases and J by 7 bases. This CDR3 is built from 15 residues. Germline CDR1 is SNHLY and CDR2 is FYNNEI. CDR3 region: CASSADRVGGGELFF. CDR3 DNA: TGTGCCAGCAGTGCGGACAGGGTAGGAGGCGGGGAGCTGTTTTTT.

The V and J genes are TRBV7-7 and TRBJ2-5; a possible D gene is TRBD2 (6 bases). The CDR3 contains 15 residues. Germline CDR1 reads SSHAT; CDR2 reads FNYEAQ (reference sequence). Trimming stripped 5 bases from V and 7 bases from J, with 20 bases between. The CDR3 DNA is TGTGCCAGCAGCCTGGCGGTGGGGGGTGCCGCGACCCAGTACTTC. Encoded protein: CASSLAVGGAATQYF.

J is TRBJ1-5 and V is TRBV10-2, with D uncertain. Looked up from germline, CDR1 is WSHSY and CDR2 is SAAADI. Trimming stripped 4 bases from V and 4 bases from J, with 14 bases between. CDR3 length: 15 amino acids. This CDR3 reads CASSAMSLANQPQHF. CDR3 in DNA: TGCGCCAGCAGTGCAATGAGCCTAGCGAATCAGCCCCAGCATTTT.

A remark on this clone: The same CDR3 also results from other DNA sequences found in this sample. The chain joins TRBV11-2 to TRBJ1-3; D unclear. V lost 1 base to trimming and J lost 3 bases, with 7 bases between them. The CDR3 is made up of 14 amino acids. Germline CDR1 and CDR2: SGHAT and FQNNGV. In DNA form, the CDR3 reads TGTGCCAGCAGCTTAGTACGGAGTGGAAACACCATATATTTT. This sequence encodes CASSLVRSGNTIYF.

The genes are TRBV20-1 and TRBJ1-1; no reliable D call. Trimming left V 3 bases short and J 1 base short, with 15 bases between. CDR3 size: 15 residues. Germline assignment: CDR1 DFQATT and CDR2 SNEGSKA (reference sequence). The CDR3, as DNA: TGCAGTGCTAGTGTATTTGGGCAGAAGAACACTGAAGCTTTCTTT. As protein: CSASVFGQKNTEAFF.

The V gene is TRBV18, the J gene TRBJ2-1; 8 nucleotides line up with TRBD2. Trimming removed 3 bases from V and 5 bases from J; junction bases left unmatched: 3. This CDR3 is 14 amino acids long. In germline, CDR1 is KGHSH, CDR2 LQKENI. The CDR3 region is CASSPLGLDNEQFF. DNA for the CDR3: TGTGCCAGCTCACCCTTGGGACTAGACAATGAGCAGTTCTTC.

The count of this clone is one. The rearrangement links TRBV27 to TRBJ2-7; TRBD2 matches at 9 bases. Germline CDR1 MNHEY, CDR2 SMNVEV (reference sequence). CDR3 length: 16 amino acids. With 3 bases clipped from V and 2 bases from J, the junction kept 8 bases outside the gene matches. CDR3 DNA sequence: TGTGCCAGCAGTTTGTCTAGCGGGGAGGCAACCTACGAGCAGTACTTC. It codes for CASSLSSGEATYEQYF.

The chain joins TRBV28 to TRBJ1-2; possibly TRBD1 for D (5 bases). Trimming took off 10 bases at V and 8 bases at J, with 17 bases between the two ends. Germline V gene lookup returns CDR1 MDHEN and CDR2 SYDVKM. The CDR3 contains 12 residues. Written as DNA, the CDR3 is TGTGCCATTTTTTACGGGGGACGAGGCTACACCTTC. Its translation is CAIFYGGRGYTF.

The V call is TRBV6-5, the J call TRBJ2-7; no firm D call. Germline lookup yields CDR1 MNHEY and CDR2 SVGAGI. Trimming took 6 bases from V and 4 from J, leaving 7 bases between them. The CDR3 has 11 amino acids. The CDR3 here is CASRAEYEQYF. The DNA of the CDR3 is TGTGCCAGCAGGGCAGAATACGAGCAGTACTTC.

Notes on this clone: One end of the junction is discordant with germline, which a read error may explain. This chain uses TRBV27 with TRBJ2-7; tentative D call: TRBD1 (6 bases). The CDR3 totals 14 residues. The V gene's germline CDR1 is MNHEY and CDR2 SMNVEV (reference sequence). CDR3 sequence: CASSFLGASHEQYF. The CDR3, as DNA: TGTGCCAGCAGTTTTCTGGGGGCCTCCCACGAGCAGTACTTC.

The sample holds one count of this clone. CDR3 in DNA: TGTGCCAGCAACTCCGATCCACTTCAGGCAGGATACGGCTACACCTTC. Translation gives CASNSDPLQAGYGYTF. The rearrangement links TRBV2 to TRBJ1-2; D call uncertain. The CDR3 is 16 amino acids. Deletions cut 7 bases from V and 8 bases from J, with 26 bases between. Germline assignment: CDR1 SNHLY and CDR2 FYNNEI.

This rearrangement joins TRBV7-9 to TRBJ1-5; 10 nucleotides align to TRBD1. J was trimmed by 7 bases and V by 6 bases; bases with no gene match: 12. The V gene's germline CDR1 is SEHNR and CDR2 FQNEAQ (reference sequence). The CDR3 contains 16 residues. The DNA for the CDR3 is TGTGCCAGCAGGGTCGGGGAGGGACAGGGGTCCCAGCCCCAGCATTTT. Encoded protein: CASRVGEGQGSQPQHF.

The chain joins TRBV5-1 to TRBJ2-1; D possibly corresponds to TRBD2 (5 bases). Between the trimmed V and J ends, which lost 0 bases and 4 bases, there was a span of 14 bases. Germline CDR1 reads SGHRS; CDR2 reads YFSETQ. The CDR3 runs 16 residues. CDR3 region: CASSLGASSPYNEQFF. The CDR3 nucleotides are TGCGCCAGCAGCTTGGGGGCGTCTAGCCCATACAATGAGCAGTTCTTC. Complete variable domain (other parts from reference TRBV5-1 and TRBJ2-1): KAGVTQTPRYLIKTRGQQVTLSCSPISGHRSVSWYQQTPGQGLQFLFEYFSETQRNKGNFPGRFSGRQFSNSRSEMNVSTLELGDSALYLCASSLGASSPYNEQFFGPGTRLTVL.

The chain employs TRBV3-1 (or the pseudogene TRBV3-2) and TRBJ2-7, with 12 bases lining up with TRBD2. The CDR3 has 18 residues. Germline V gene data show CDR1 as LGHDT and CDR2 as YNNKEL (reference sequence). V dropped 0 bases and J dropped 4; count of bases not matched to a gene: 10. CDR3 in amino acids: CASSQDPSGRAIGYEQYF. The CDR3 DNA sequence: TGTGCCAGCAGCCAAGATCCTAGCGGGAGGGCCATCGGGTACGAGCAGTACTTC.

The chain couples TRBV2 to TRBJ1-2; D gene uncertain. This CDR3 spans 11 amino acids. Per the germline V gene, CDR1 is SNHLY and CDR2 is FYNNEI. The V end was cut by 4 bases, the J end by 5 bases, with 5 bases between. CDR3 protein: CASSGRYGYTF. The CDR3 nucleotides are TGTGCCAGCAGTGGCCGGTATGGCTACACCTTC.

This chain links TRBV19 with TRBJ2-2; D is possibly TRBD2 (6 bases). The V and J ends lost 5 bases and 2 bases respectively, with 12 bases between them. Germline assignment: CDR1 LNHDA and CDR2 SQIVND (reference sequence). The CDR3 consists of 15 residues. In DNA, the CDR3 is TGTGCCAGTAGTCCCGGGAGCCCCAACACCGGGGAGCTGTTTTTT. It encodes CASSPGSPNTGELFF.

The chain employs TRBV5-6 and TRBJ2-2; 8 positions agree with TRBD1. Germline V gene data show CDR1 as SGHDT and CDR2 as YYEEEE. The CDR3 length is 17 residues. Trimming cost V 0 bases and J 1 base; bases outside gene matches: 5. The CDR3 DNA reads as TGTGCCAGCAGCTTGGAGACAGGGGTTTGGAACACCGGGGAGCTGTTTTTT. Translation: CASSLETGVWNTGELFF.

The rearrangement joins TRBV2 to TRBJ2-1, with D unresolved. The ends were cut back, 4 bases at V and 7 bases at J, with 14 bases in the middle. This CDR3 has 14 amino acids. Germline assignment: CDR1 SNHLY and CDR2 FYNNEI. The CDR3 spells CASSAQRRSNEQFF. The CDR3 nucleotides are TGTGCCAGCAGTGCCCAACGTAGATCGAATGAGCAGTTCTTC. The full variable domain, completed using reference TRBV2 and TRBJ2-1, is EPEVTQTPSHQVTQMGQEVILRCVPISNHLYFYWYRQILGQKVEFLVSFYNNEISEKSEIFDDQFSVERPDGSNFTLKIRSTKLEDSAMYFCASSAQRRSNEQFFGPGTRLTVL.

CDR3: CASSLQVKSETQYF. CDR3 in DNA: TGTGCCAGCTCACTCCAGGTTAAGTCGGAGACCCAGTACTTC. The rearrangement uses TRBV18 and TRBJ2-5; no reliable D call. V was trimmed by 4 bases and J by 5 bases, leaving 14 bases between them. There are 14 residues in the CDR3. Germline V gene data show CDR1 as KGHSH and CDR2 as LQKENI.

The chain recombines TRBV19 with TRBJ2-2; 7 nucleotides align to TRBD1. Germline trimming cut 3 bases from V and 5 bases from J; bases unmatched to any gene: 12. There are 17 residues in the CDR3. Germline V gives CDR1 LNHDA, CDR2 SQIVND (reference sequence). DNA for the CDR3: TGTGCCAGTAGTATCCGACAGGGAAGCGGAGAAACCGGGGAGCTGTTTTTT. It translates to CASSIRQGSGETGELFF. Variable domain in full (rest from reference TRBV19 and TRBJ2-2): DGGITQSPKYLFRKEGQNVTLSCEQNLNHDAMYWYRQDPGQGLRLIYYSQIVNDFQKGDIAEGYSVSREKKESFPLTVTSAQKNPTAFYLCASSIRQGSGETGELFFGEGSRLTVL.

V is TRBV7-2 and J is TRBJ2-1; TRBD2 matches at 15 bases. J gave up 10 bases and V 5 bases, and 12 bases lay outside the gene matches. This CDR3 spans 17 amino acids. Germline-derived CDR1 and CDR2 are SGHTA and FQGNSA. The DNA for the CDR3 is TGTGCCAGCAGCACGCGAGGACTAGCGGGAGGGCAACGGGAGCAGTTCTTC. This encodes CASSTRGLAGGQREQFF.

V gene TRBV12-3 or TRBV12-4 combines with J gene TRBJ2-7, with unresolved D. The length of the CDR3 is 11 residues. Trimming left V 4 bases short and J 2 bases short, with 3 bases between. The CDR3 region has the DNA TGTGCCAGCAGTTCTACCTACGAGCAGTACTTC. Encoded protein: CASSSTYEQYF.

The gene calls are TRBV7-8 and TRBJ2-7; 13 nucleotides agree with TRBD2. Trimming at V came to 3 bases and at J to 0 bases, leaving 5 bases not matched to a gene. Germline V gene data show CDR1 as SGHVS and CDR2 as FQNEAQ. The CDR3 is 17 amino acids. Here the CDR3 reads CASSFGLAGDPSYEQYF. DNA for the CDR3: TGTGCCAGCAGCTTCGGACTAGCGGGAGATCCCTCCTACGAGCAGTACTTC. Full variable domain (rest looked up from reference TRBV7-8 and TRBJ2-7): GAGVSQSPRYKVAKRGQDVALRCDPISGHVSLFWYQQALGQGPEFLTYFQNEAQLDKSGLPSDRFFAERPEGSVSTLKIQRTQQEDSAVYLCASSFGLAGDPSYEQYFGPGTRLTVT.

The chain combines TRBV27 with TRBJ1-5, with D tentatively TRBD1 (5 bases). Germline V gene sequence: CDR1 MNHEY, CDR2 SMNVEV (reference sequence). The ends were cut back, 5 bases at V and 3 bases at J, with 11 bases in the middle. The CDR3 spans 14 residues. In DNA, the CDR3 is TGTGCCAGCAGTCCTGGGGCTGACAATCAGCCCCAGCATTTT. It translates to CASSPGADNQPQHF.

The chain recombines TRBV6-1 with TRBJ2-2; D gene uncertain. Germline values: CDR1 MNHNS, CDR2 SASEGT. The CDR3 is 15 residues long. The germline V and J ends were trimmed by 2 bases and 0 bases, with 7 bases remaining between them. The CDR3 bases are TGTGCCAGCAGTGAATGGGCCCCGAACACCGGGGAGCTGTTTTTT. It yields the protein CASSEWAPNTGELFF.